The clone carrying this TCR beta chain was counted a few times. Its antigen is still unknown. The sample carries other DNA sequences with the same CDR3. V was trimmed by 3 bases and J by 4 bases, leaving 10 bases between them. CDR1 is SGHTA and CDR2 is FQGNSA in the germline V gene. This CDR3 has 14 amino acids. The sample belongs to a study of shared clonotypes between healthy human individuals. Study in general: The study drew on a couple of women and a few men aged 18 to 49 as donors.

Points from the study as a whole: It was the non-shared clonotypes that had lower generation probabilities than clonotypes shared by all four donors.

TCRdb's copy holds only in-frame clones and misses some; the assay was immunoSEQ multiplex PCR. In the table there are 730,000 or so clones, about 78% of which are singletons. Sequencing input: memory CD4+ T cells sorted from blood. Indicated subset: CD45RA-negative fraction. This receptor was obtained from a woman under 40 in good health. The genes are TRBV7-2 and TRBJ2-1, with D unresolved. In nucleotides, the CDR3 is TGTGCCAGCAGCTTTTCCAGCGTTTACAATGAGCAGTTCTTC. It yields the protein CASSFSSVYNEQFF. The full variable domain, completed using reference TRBV7-2 and TRBJ2-1, is GAGVSQSPSNKVTEKGKDVELRCDPISGHTALYWYRQSLGQGLEFLIYFQGNSAPDKSGLPSDRFSAERTGGSVSTLTIQRTQQEDSAVYLCASSFSSVYNEQFFGPGTRLTVL.